The entry below gives a single TCR beta chain sequence along with its context. No antigen is known for it. Using viral peptide pools, the ViraFEST assay grew out antigen-specific CD4+ T cells prior to sequencing. When about ten days of culture had elapsed, CD4+ T cells were isolated. Clones were sequenced by immunoSEQ multiplex PCR, and TCRdb holds only the in-frame ones, with some missing. Of about 54,000 clones in the sample, roughly 76% are singletons; the top ten hold 2% to 3%. These data are taken from a study of vaccination effects on CD4 cells after COVID-19. Study-wide points: Only 1 of 255 vaccine-induced clones from healthy vaccinees cross-reacted with common cold coronaviruses.

The receptor comes from a human donor who received a COVID-19 vaccine. The starting material was CD4+ T cells from PBMCs cultured with HCoV-229E spike peptides, obtained before COVID-19 vaccination.

CDR3 sequence: CASSVDRVGTDTQYF. CDR3 coding DNA: TGTGCCAGCAGCGTGGACAGGGTGGGGACAGATACGCAGTATTTT. The V call is TRBV9, the J call TRBJ2-3, with 8 nucleotides matching TRBD1. Germline CDR1 reads SGDLS; CDR2 reads YYNGEE. CDR3 length equals 15 residues. V lost 2 bases to trimming and J lost 3 bases; unmatched junction nucleotides: 5.